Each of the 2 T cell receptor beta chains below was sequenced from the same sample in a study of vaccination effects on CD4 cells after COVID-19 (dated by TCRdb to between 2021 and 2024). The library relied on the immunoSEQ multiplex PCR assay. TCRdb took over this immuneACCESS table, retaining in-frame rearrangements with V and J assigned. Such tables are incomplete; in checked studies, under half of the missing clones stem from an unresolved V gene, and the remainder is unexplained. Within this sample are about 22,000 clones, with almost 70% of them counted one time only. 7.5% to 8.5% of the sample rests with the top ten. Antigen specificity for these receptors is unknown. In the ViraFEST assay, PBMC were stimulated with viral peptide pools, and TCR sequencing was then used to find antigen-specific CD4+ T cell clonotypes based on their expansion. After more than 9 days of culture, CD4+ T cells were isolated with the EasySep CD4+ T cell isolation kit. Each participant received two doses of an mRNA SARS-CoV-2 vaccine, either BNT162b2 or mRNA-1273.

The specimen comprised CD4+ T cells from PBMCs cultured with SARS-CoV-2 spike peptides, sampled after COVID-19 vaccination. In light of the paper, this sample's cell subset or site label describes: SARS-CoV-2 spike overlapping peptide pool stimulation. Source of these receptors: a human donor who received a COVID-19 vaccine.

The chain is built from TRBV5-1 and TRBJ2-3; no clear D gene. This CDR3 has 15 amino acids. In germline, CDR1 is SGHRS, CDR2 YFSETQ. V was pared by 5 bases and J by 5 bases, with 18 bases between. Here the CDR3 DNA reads TGCGCCAGCAGGAACGAAAGGACCATGCGAGATACGCAGTATTTT. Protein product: CASRNERTMRDTQYF.

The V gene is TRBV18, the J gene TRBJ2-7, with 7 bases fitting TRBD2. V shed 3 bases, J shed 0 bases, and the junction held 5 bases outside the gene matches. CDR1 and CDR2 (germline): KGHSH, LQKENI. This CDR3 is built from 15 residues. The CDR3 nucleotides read TGTGCCAGCTCACCGGGGGGAGGGGTCTCCTACGAGCAGTACTTC. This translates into CASSPGGGVSYEQYF.